This paragraph reports one TCR beta chain. This clone was seen once. The specificity of this receptor is unknown. No qualities accompany the bases; no much larger clone lies one base away. This sample is drawn from a study of blood T cell repertoires in COVID-19 (TCRdb year 2020). Background on the whole study: Recovered participants in ImmuneRACE Cohort 3 were defined as having two consecutive negative NP/OP PCR tests, clearance from a healthcare professional, or resolution of symptoms. The samples were drawn from the first 160 participants of the ongoing ImmuneRACE study and from 950 to 1,500 subjects provided by 6 global collaborators. Sample metadata almost always included a de-identified subject ID, COVID-19 status, age in years and sex. The dataset comprised deeply sampled blood TCRbeta repertoires from subjects exposed to, actively infected with, or recovered from COVID-19. Where available, HLA class I and class II types were obtained from metadata supplied by the sample provider rather than from assay-based typing. The prospective study material was composed of cDNA or gDNA derived from T cells, B-cell-depleted T cells, or PBMCs. A freely available public database, intended as a resource for researchers studying the immune response to SARS-CoV-2, is where the repertoires were released. Samples covering the acute and convalescent phases of COVID-19 were provided by collaborators in the United States, Italy and Spain. Findings and caveats that apply to the study as a whole: Clinical and demographic metadata were provided uncurated, with the amount varying by source and participant.

TCRbeta CDR3 regions were amplified from genomic DNA by means of the immunoSEQ Assay, a bias-controlled multiplex PCR. From the authors' description of their analysis: Within the assay, amplification of reference gene primers was used to estimate how many nucleated cells each sample contained. To quantify the absolute abundance of each unique TCRbeta CDR3 rearrangement, sequence reads were collapsed and filtered. For each sample, productive Simpson clonality was calculated as the square root of Simpson's diversity index across productive rearrangements. Held by TCRdb, this immuneACCESS table contains in-frame sequences only and omits some clones. Under half of the omission traces to an unresolved V gene where checked; the cause of the rest is unknown. For V, J and clone size, that table is used; D and trimming come from the DNA. The sample table shows hundreds of thousands of clones, and about 88% are seen once. 2% of the sample is held by the ten biggest clonotypes.

Looking up the germline V gene yields CDR1 MDHEN and CDR2 SYDVKM. Deletion took 7 bases off V and 7 bases off J, with a span of 16 bases between the germline ends. The CDR3, cysteine through phenylalanine, is 13 amino acids long. Left in the record is the CDR3 DNA by itself, 39 bases read in frame from the first base. In the prospective study, participants were about 18 to 95 years old, resided in about 25 geographic areas of the United States, and were enrolled through a virtual design. Cohort assignment in the prospective study relied on participant-reported clinical history from a screening survey and a study questionnaire. In the prospective study, mobile phlebotomists collected whole blood, serum and a nasopharyngeal or oropharyngeal swab from each participant. Additional blood draws and questionnaires over an approximately two-month period could optionally be provided by prospective study participants. Prospective study blood samples were shipped either frozen or at room temperature before DNA extraction.

Material: PBMCs or T cells enriched from blood (not recorded which). This TCR derives from an older woman in a cohort exposed to, infected with or recovered from COVID-19 (not recorded which). Recombination connected TRBV28 to TRBJ1-2; no D segment can be confidently identified. The CDR3 region reads CASKEGLASGYTF. Here is the DNA: TGTGCCAGCAAGGAGGGCCTAGCGAGTGGCTACACCTTC.